The source of this T cell receptor (beta chain) is a study of OX40 agonist ivuxolimab in advanced cancers. Study background: Ivuxolimab was administered intravenously to patients at 0.01 to 10 mg/kg every 2 weeks.

This CDR3 is built from 13 residues. Germline assignment: CDR1 MGHRA and CDR2 YSYEKL. Trimming removed 0 bases from V and 1 base from J, with 3 bases in between. Blood draws occurred at baseline, cycle 4 day 1, and cycle 7 day 1. Assay: immunoSEQ multiplex PCR; the TCRdb copy retains only in-frame clones and omits some. The table shows 73,000 or so clones, with around nine tenths occurring only once. The sample in question was CD4+ or CD8+ T cells sorted from blood, obtained in a trial of the OX40 agonist ivuxolimab. The chain employs TRBV4-1 and TRBJ1-2; the D is unclear. This TCR came from an adult with an advanced solid tumor such as melanoma, head and neck, liver or kidney cancer. In nucleotides, the CDR3 is TGCGCCAGCAGCCAAGAAGGTAACTATGGCTACACCTTC. This sequence encodes CASSQEGNYGYTF.